This T cell receptor (beta chain) comes out of a study of OX40 agonist ivuxolimab in advanced cancers. Turning to the study itself: People in dose escalation had one of these cancers: hepatocellular carcinoma, melanoma, renal cell or head and neck cancer. Overall study findings and caveats: Among the lowest levels of clonal expansion were found in partial responders at 0.1-3.0 mg/kg.

V lost 5 bases to trimming and J lost 1 base, with 12 bases between them. Germline V gives CDR1 SGHTA, CDR2 FQGNSA. CDR3 size: 15 residues. A remark on this clone: Its antigen is undetermined.

The protocol was immunoSEQ multiplex PCR, while the TCRdb copy is restricted to in-frame clones and leaves out a portion. The sample carries some 8,000 clones, about 90% recorded once. V gene TRBV7-2 combines with J gene TRBJ1-5; D is uncertain. The clonotype comes from an adult with an advanced solid tumor such as melanoma, head and neck, liver or kidney cancer. This sample comprised CD4+ or CD8+ T cells sorted from blood, obtained in a trial of the OX40 agonist ivuxolimab. CDR3 loop: CASSQVSGSNQPQHF. DNA of the CDR3: TGTGCCAGCAGCCAAGTCAGTGGGAGCAATCAGCCCCAGCATTTT. Based on the CDR3 plus reference TRBV7-2 and TRBJ1-5, the full variable domain is GAGVSQSPSNKVTEKGKDVELRCDPISGHTALYWYRQSLGQGLEFLIYFQGNSAPDKSGLPSDRFSAERTGGSVSTLTIQRTQQEDSAVYLCASSQVSGSNQPQHFGDGTRLSIL.